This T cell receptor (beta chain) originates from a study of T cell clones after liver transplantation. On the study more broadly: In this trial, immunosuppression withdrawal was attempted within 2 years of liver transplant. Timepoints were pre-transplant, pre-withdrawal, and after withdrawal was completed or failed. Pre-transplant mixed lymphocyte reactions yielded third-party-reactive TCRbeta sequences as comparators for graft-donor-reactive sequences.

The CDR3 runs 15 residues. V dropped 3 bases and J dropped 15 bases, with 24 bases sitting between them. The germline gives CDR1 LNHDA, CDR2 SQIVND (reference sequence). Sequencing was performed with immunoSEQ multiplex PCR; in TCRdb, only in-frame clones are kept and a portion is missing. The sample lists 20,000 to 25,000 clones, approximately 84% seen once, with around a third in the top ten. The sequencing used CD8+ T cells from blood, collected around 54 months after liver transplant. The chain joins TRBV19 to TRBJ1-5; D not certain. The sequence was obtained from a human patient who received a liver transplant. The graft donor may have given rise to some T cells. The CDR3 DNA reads TGTGCCAGTAGTATGGGTCCTGAGTTCCCTTACCCCACGCATTTT. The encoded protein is CASSMGPEFPYPTHF.